The T cell receptor beta chain described here comes from a study of post-analysis software for immune sequencing data. On the study more broadly: The courses of disease that were included comprised relapsing-remitting, secondary progressive and progressive-relapsing multiple sclerosis.

The TCR beta cDNA libraries contained unique molecular identifiers. Each CDR3 protein gets one entry after TCRdb re-called the PCR reads with MiXCR. In the table there are approximately 690,000 distinct CDR3 sequences, approximately 59% of which are singletons. This CDR3 comprises 14 residues. V was clipped by 3 bases and J by 0 bases, with 6 bases between them. In regard to this clonotype: Its target is unknown.

General observations from the study: With F measure, samples from one preparation batch clustered together strongly. The five TRBV segments detected at higher frequency in patients than in controls included TRBV5-6, TRBV5-1 and TRBV20-1.

The source is a girl aged 2-10 years with multiple sclerosis. The J gene is TRBJ2-4, the V gene TRBV12-3 or TRBV12-4; the D is unclear. The source material was blood. DNA for the CDR3: TGTGCCAGCAGTTTTTCGGAAGCCAAAAACATTCAGTACTTC. It translates to CASSFSEAKNIQYF.